This T cell receptor (beta chain) was sequenced during a study of regulatory T cells in long-lasting Graves disease. Arm-PCR with iRepertoire HTBI primers amplified the CDR3 regions for these TCR beta libraries. TCRdb recomputed calls from the multiplex PCR reads with MiXCR, one row per CDR3 protein. In the table there are over 500,000 distinct CDR3 sequences, 15% to 20% of which are singletons. The time point here: newly diagnosed GD, antithyroid drugs for less than 3 months. From PBMCs, RNA was extracted and then used to make the TCR library. To note about this clonotype: Its antigen is currently unknown.

CDR1 is SGHDN, CDR2 FVKESK, per germline. V gave up 0 bases and J gave up 4 bases, with 21 bases separating them. This CDR3 spans 18 amino acids. Study results and limitations: When disease was persistent, TRBV28, TRBJ1-2 and TRBJ2-5 were the favored segments.

This same sample was also taken into another study, of T cells in Graves' hyperthyroidism and ophthalmopathy. That publication notes: First-round RT-PCR targeting the TCR CDR3 was performed with the HTBI primer set.

The starting material was peripheral blood mononuclear cells (PBMCs), obtained at new diagnosis, from a patient treated with antithyroid drugs. The sequence derives from a man between 18 and 29 years old with Graves disease. The chain carries TRBV14 and TRBJ2-5, with D perhaps matching TRBD2 (6 bases). CDR3 protein: CASSQDKILTGVGETQYF. The CDR3 bases are TGTGCCAGCAGCCAAGATAAGATCCTTACGGGAGTGGGAGAGACCCAGTACTTC.